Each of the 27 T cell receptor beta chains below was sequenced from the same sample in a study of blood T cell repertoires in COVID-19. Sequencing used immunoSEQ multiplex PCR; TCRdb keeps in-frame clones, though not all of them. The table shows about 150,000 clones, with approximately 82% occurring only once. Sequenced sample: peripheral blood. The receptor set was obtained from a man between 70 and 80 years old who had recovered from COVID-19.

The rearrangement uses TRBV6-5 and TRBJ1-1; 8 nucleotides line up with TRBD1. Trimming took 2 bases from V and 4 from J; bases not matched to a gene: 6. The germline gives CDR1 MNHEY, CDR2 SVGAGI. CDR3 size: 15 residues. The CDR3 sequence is CASSYDQGAATEAFF. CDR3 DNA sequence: TGTGCCAGCAGTTACGATCAGGGGGCGGCCACTGAAGCTTTCTTT.

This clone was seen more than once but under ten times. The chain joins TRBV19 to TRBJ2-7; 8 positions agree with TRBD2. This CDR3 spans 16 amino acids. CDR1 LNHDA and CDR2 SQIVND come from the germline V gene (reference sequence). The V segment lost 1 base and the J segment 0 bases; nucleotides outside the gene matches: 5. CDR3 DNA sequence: TGTGCCAGTAGTATAGCTGATAGCGGGATCTCCTACGAGCAGTACTTC. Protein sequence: CASSIADSGISYEQYF.

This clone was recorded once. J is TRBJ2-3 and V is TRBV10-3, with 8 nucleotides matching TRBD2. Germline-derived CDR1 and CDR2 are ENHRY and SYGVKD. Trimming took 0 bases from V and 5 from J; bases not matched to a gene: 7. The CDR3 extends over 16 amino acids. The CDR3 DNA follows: TGTGCCATCAGTGAGTCCGTGCGGGAGGTTAGAGATACGCAGTATTTT. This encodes CAISESVREVRDTQYF.

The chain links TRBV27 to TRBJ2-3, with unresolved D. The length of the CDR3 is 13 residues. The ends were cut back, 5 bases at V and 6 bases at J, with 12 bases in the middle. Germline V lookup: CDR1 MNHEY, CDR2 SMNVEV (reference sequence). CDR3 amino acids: CASSPSSSDTQYF. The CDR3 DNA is TGTGCCAGCAGTCCGTCTTCTAGTGATACGCAGTATTTT.

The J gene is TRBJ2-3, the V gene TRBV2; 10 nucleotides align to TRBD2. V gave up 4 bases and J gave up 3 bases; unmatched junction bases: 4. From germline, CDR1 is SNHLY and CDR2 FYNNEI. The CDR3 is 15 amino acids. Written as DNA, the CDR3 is TGTGCCAGCAGTGGGAGCGGGAGGGAGACAGATACGCAGTATTTT. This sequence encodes CASSGSGRETDTQYF.

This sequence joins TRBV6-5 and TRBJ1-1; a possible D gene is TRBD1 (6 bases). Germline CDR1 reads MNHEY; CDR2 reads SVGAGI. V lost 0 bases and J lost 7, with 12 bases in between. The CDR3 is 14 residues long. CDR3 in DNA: TGTGCCAGCAGTTACTCGGGCACAGGGCTTGAAGCTTTCTTT. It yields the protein CASSYSGTGLEAFF.

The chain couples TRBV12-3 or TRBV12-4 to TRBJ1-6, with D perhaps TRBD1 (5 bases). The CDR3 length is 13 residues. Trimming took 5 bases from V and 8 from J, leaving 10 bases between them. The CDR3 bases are TGTGCCAGCAGTCGGGGGTCGGATTCACCCCTCCACTTT. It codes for CASSRGSDSPLHF.

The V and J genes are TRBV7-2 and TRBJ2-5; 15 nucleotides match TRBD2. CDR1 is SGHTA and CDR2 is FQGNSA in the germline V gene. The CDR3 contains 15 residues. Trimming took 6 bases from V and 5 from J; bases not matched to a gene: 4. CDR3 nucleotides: TGTGCCAGCAGACCCGGACTAGCGGGAGGGGAGACCCAGTACTTC. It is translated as CASRPGLAGGETQYF.

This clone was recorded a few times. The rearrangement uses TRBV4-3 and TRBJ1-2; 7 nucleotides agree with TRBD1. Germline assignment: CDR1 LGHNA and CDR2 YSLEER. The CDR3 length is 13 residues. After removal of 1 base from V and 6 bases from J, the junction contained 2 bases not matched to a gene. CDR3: CASSQGQGDGYTF. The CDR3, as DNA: TGCGCCAGCAGCCAAGGACAGGGAGATGGCTACACCTTC.

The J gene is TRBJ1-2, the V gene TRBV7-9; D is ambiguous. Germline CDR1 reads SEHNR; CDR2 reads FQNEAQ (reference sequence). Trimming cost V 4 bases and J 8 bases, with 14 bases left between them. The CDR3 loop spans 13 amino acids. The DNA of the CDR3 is TGTGCCAGCAGCTCGTCCAGAGGGTACGGCTACACCTTC. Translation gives CASSSSRGYGYTF.

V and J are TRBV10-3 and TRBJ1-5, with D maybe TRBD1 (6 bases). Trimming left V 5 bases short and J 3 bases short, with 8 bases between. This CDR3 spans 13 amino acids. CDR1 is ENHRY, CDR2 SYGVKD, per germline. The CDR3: CAISSGVNQPQHF. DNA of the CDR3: TGTGCCATCAGTTCAGGGGTCAATCAGCCCCAGCATTTT.

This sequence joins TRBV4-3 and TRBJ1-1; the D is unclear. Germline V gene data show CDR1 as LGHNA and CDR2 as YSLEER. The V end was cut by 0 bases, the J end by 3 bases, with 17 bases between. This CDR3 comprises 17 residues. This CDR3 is CASSQDPRTLRDTEAFF. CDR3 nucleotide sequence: TGCGCCAGCAGCCAAGATCCCCGGACCCTGAGGGACACTGAAGCTTTCTTT.

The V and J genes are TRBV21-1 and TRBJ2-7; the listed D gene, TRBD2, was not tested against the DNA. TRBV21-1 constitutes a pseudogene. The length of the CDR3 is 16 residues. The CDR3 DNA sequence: TGTGCCAGCAGCAACCTATTAGCGGGAGGGCCGGGTGAGCAGTACTTC. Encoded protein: CASSNLLAGGPGEQYF.

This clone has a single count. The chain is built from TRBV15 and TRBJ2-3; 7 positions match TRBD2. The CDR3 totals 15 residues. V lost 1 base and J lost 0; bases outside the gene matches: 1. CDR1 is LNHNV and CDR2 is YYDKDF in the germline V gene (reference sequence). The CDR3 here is CATSRGEGSTDTQYF. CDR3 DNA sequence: TGTGCCACCAGCAGAGGGGAGGGGAGCACAGATACGCAGTATTTT.

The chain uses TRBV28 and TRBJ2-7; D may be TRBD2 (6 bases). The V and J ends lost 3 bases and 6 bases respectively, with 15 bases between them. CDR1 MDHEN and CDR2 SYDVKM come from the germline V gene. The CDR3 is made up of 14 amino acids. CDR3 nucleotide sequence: TGTGCCAGCAGTTTCGGGACTGCGCCCAGCGAGCAGTACTTC. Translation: CASSFGTAPSEQYF.

The CDR3 protein is CASRRVGISGNTIYF. CDR3 nucleotide sequence: TGTGCCAGCAGGAGGGTGGGTATCTCTGGAAACACCATATATTTT. The chain links TRBV2 to TRBJ1-3; D uncertain. The CDR3 runs 15 residues. In germline, CDR1 is SNHLY, CDR2 FYNNEI. Trimming shortened V by 6 bases and J by 0 bases, and 12 bases separated the two germline ends.

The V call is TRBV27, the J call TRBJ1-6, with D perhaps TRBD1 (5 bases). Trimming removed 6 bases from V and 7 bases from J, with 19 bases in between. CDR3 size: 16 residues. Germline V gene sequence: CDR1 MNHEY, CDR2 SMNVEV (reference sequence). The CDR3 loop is CASRGGRWPGNSPLHF. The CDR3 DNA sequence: TGTGCCAGCAGGGGGGGAAGGTGGCCCGGGAATTCACCCCTCCACTTT.

The CDR3 loop reads CSVEEVLDGYTF. The CDR3 nucleotides read TGCAGCGTCGAGGAGGTCCTGGATGGCTACACCTTC. The genes are TRBV29-1 and TRBJ1-2; D unresolved. Trimming left V 6 bases short and J 6 bases short, with 14 bases between. Germline values: CDR1 SQVTM, CDR2 ANQGSEA. The length of the CDR3 is 12 residues.

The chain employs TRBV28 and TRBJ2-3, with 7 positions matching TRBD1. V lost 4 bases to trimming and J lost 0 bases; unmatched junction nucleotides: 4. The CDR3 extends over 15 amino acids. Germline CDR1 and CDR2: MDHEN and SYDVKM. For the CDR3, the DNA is TGTGCCAGCAGTTCTCCAGGGGGAAGCACAGATACGCAGTATTTT. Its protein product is CASSSPGGSTDTQYF.

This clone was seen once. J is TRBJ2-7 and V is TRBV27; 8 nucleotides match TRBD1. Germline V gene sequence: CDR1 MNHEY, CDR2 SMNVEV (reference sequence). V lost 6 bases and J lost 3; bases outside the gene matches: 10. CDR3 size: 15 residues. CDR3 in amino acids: CASRVQGAPVYEQYF. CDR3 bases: TGTGCCAGCAGGGTTCAGGGGGCGCCGGTCTACGAGCAGTACTTC.

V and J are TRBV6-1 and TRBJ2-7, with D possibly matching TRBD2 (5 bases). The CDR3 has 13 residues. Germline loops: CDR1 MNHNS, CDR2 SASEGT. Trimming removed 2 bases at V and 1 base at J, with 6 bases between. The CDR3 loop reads CASSERGSYEQYF. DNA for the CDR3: TGTGCCAGCAGTGAAAGAGGGTCCTACGAGCAGTACTTC.

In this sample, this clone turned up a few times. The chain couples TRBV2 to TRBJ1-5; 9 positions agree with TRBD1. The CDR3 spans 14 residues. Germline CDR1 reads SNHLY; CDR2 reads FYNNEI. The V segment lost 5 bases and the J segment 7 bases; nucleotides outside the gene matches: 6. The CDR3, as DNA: TGTGCCAGCAGTACCGGGACAGGGAGACAGCCCCAGCATTTT. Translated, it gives CASSTGTGRQPQHF.

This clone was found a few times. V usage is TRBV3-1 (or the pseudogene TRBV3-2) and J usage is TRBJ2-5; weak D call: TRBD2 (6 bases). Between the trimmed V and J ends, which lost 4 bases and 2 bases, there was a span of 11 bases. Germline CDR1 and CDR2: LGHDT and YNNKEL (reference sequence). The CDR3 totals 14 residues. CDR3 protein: CASSLREPQETQYF. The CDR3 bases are TGTGCCAGCAGCCTTCGGGAGCCACAAGAGACCCAGTACTTC.

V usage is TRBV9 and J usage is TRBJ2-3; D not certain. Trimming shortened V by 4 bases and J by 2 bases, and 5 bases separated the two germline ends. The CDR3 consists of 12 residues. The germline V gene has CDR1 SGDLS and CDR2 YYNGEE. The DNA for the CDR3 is TGTGCCAGCAGCCCCAACACAGATACGCAGTATTTT. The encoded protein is CASSPNTDTQYF.

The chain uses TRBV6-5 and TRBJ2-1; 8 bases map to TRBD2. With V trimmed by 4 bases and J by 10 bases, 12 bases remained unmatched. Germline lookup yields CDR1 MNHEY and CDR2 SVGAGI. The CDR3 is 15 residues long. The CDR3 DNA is TGTGCCAGCAGTTTGGGTACTAGCGGAAGGGGGGAGCAGTTCTTC. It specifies CASSLGTSGRGEQFF.

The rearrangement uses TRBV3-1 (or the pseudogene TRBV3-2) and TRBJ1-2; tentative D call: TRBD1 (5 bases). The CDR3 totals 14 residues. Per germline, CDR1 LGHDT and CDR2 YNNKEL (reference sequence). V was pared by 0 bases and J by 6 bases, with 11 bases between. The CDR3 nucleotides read TGTGCCAGCAGCCAAGATAAGGGGCTCGATGGCTACACCTTC. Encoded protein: CASSQDKGLDGYTF.

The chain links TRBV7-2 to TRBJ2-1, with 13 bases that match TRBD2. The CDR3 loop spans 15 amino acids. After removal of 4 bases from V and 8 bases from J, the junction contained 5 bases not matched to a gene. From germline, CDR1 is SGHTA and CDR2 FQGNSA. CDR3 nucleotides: TGTGCCAGCAGCTCATCCGGACTAGCGGGAGATGAGCAGTTCTTC. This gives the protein CASSSSGLAGDEQFF.